The 7 T cell receptor beta chains reported below all come from one sample, sequenced in a study of blood T cells in healthy people across ages. Sample-barcoded 5' priming and a J-beta primer mix drove a second PCR of about 6 to 12 cycles. TCRdb redid the calling of the 5' RACE reads with MiXCR, one entry per CDR3 protein. Of approximately 790,000 distinct CDR3 sequences listed, around 62% are singletons. The sequenced sample was blood. These receptors originate from a young man in good health.

This clonotype has only a few counts. The rearrangement links TRBV14 to TRBJ2-1; D is unclear. Germline V gene sequence: CDR1 SGHDN, CDR2 FVKESK. The CDR3 is 16 residues long. V lost 2 bases and J 10 bases, leaving 21 bases between the germline ends. The DNA for the CDR3 is TGTGCCAGCAGCCAATTGGGTCTTTCGGAACAGTCCGAGCAGTTCTTC. It translates to CASSQLGLSEQSEQFF.

The J gene is TRBJ2-3, the V gene TRBV7-2; 8 bases align to TRBD2. Germline V lookup: CDR1 SGHTA, CDR2 FQGNSA. The CDR3 length is 16 residues. V trimming: 3 bases; J trimming: 4 bases; junction bases outside the gene matches: 9. CDR3 DNA: TGTGCCAGCAGCTTTGGGGCGGGGGGCCCCGCAGATACGCAGTATTTT. This sequence encodes CASSFGAGGPADTQYF.

Comment on this clonotype: The junction does not match germline at one end; this may be a read error. The genes are TRBV20-1 and TRBJ2-7, with D possibly being TRBD2 (6 bases). This CDR3 has 11 amino acids. Germline loops: CDR1 DFQATT, CDR2 SNEGSKA (reference sequence). CDR3 region: CSARPDYVQYF. The CDR3 DNA reads as TGCAGTGCTAGGCCGGACTACGTGCAGTACTTC.

The chain is built from TRBV29-1 and TRBJ2-7, with D tentatively TRBD2 (5 bases). Trimming left V 3 bases short and J 7 bases short, with 22 bases between. The CDR3 length is 15 residues. Germline V lookup: CDR1 SQVTM, CDR2 ANQGSEA. The CDR3 reads CSVEGGDYQPGEQYF. The CDR3 DNA reads TGCAGCGTTGAGGGCGGTGATTACCAACCGGGGGAGCAGTACTTC.

About this clonotype: An end of the junction differs from the germline gene, which may be a read error. The rearrangement uses TRBV15 and TRBJ1-2, with TRBD1 identical over 11 bases. The CDR3 has 18 amino acids. Germline values: CDR1 LNHNV, CDR2 YYDKDF (reference sequence). The CDR3: CATSRASGQGAPNCGYTF. The DNA for the CDR3 is TGTGCCACCAGCAGAGCATCCGGACAGGGGGCACCAAACTGTGGCTACACCTTC.

This clonotype was counted between two and nine times. The J gene is TRBJ2-7, the V gene TRBV3-1; D could derive from TRBD1 or TRBD2 (5 bases each). V was cut by 1 base and J by 4 bases, with 14 bases left in between. Looked up from germline, CDR1 is LGHDT and CDR2 is YNNKEL (reference sequence). The length of the CDR3 is 15 residues. CDR3 DNA sequence: TGTGCCAGCAGCCAAGCGGGACCTCATGGTTACGAGCAGTACTTC. Translation: CASSQAGPHGYEQYF.

In this sample, this clonotype turned up a few times. The gene calls are TRBV12-3 or TRBV12-4 and TRBJ2-7, with unresolved D. The CDR3 runs to 13 residues. V gave up 1 base and J gave up 4 bases, with 8 bases separating them. The CDR3 nucleotides read TGTGCCAGCAGTTTAGTTTTTAGGTACGAGCAGTACTTC. Encoded protein: CASSLVFRYEQYF.